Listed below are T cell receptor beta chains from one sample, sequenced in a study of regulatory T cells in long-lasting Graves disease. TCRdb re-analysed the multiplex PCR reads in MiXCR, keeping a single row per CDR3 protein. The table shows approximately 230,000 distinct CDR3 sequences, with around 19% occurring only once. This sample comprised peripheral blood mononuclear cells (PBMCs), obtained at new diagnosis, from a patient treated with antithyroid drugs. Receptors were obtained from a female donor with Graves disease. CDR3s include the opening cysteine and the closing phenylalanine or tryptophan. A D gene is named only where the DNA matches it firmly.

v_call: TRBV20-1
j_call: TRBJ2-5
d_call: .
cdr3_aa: CSAIEETQYF

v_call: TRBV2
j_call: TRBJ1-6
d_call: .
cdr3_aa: CASTQGQGDNSPLHF

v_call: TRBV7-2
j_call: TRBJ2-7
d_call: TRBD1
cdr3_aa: CASSPTSDRAYEQYF

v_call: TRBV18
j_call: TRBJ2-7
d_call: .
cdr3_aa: CASSPDSSSYEQYF

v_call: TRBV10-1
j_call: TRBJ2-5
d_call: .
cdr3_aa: CASSEPGETQYF

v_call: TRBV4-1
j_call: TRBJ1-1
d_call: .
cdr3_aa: CASTPSGGGMSGYTEAFF

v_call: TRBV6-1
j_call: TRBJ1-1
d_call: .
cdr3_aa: CASMSANTEAFF

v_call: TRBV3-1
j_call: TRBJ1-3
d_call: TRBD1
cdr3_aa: CASSQGGTGKRNTIYF

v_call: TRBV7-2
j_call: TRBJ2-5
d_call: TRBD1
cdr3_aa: CASSPGGLETQYF

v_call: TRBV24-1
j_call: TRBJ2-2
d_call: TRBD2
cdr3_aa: CATSAGLAGDHTGELFF

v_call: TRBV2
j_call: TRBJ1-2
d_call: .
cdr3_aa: CASSVDRSDGYTF

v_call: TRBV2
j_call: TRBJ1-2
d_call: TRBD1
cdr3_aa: CASRATGGNYGYTF

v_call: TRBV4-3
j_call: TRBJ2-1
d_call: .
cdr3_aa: CASSQDRALYNEQFF

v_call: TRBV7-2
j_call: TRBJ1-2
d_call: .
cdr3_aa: CASSLATERPYGYTF

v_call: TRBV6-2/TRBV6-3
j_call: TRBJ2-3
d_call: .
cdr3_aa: CASSYRGTFSTDTQYF

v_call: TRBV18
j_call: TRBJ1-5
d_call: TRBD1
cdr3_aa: CASSPMGQAYQPQHF

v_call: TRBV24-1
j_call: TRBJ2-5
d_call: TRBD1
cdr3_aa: CATSDWGKGGGQETQYF

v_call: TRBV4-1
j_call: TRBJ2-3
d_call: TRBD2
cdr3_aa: CASSQDHSAGGPSDTQYF

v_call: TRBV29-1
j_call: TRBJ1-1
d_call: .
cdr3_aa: CSVGGGRAFF

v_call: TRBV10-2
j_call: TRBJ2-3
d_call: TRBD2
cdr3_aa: CASTREGEATQYF

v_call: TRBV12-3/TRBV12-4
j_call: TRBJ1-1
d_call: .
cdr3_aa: CASSSGLSIAFTEAFF

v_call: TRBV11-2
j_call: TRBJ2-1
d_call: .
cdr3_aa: CASSLERDYEQFF

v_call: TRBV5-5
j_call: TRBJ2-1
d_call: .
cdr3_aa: CASSLGARSYNEQFF

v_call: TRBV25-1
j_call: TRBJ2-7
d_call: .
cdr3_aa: CASSADRSTYEQYF

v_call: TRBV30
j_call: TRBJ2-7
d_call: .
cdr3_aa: CAWSVGYSYEQYF

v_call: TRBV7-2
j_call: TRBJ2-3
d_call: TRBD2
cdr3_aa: CASSLRGLAGVGSTDTQYF

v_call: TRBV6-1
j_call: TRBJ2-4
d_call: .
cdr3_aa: CAEGGSKNIQYF

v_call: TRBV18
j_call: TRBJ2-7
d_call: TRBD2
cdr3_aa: CASSLSQRGDYEQYF

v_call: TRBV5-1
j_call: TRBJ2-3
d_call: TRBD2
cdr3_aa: CARQTGLAGNLASTDTQYF

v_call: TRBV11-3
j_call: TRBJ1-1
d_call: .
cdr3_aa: CASSSHLTATEAFF

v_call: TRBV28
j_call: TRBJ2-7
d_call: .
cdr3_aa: CASSLAHPYEQYF

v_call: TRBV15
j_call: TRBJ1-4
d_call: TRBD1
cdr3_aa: CATSGDRRATNEKLFF

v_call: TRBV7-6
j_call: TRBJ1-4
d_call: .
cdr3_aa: CASSSRQNEKLFF

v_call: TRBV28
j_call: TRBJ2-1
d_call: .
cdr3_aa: CASSLQGGYYNEQFF

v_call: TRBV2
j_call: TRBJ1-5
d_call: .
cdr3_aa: CASSGGGRSYQPQHF

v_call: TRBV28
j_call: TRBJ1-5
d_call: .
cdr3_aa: CASSLLRYSNQPQHF

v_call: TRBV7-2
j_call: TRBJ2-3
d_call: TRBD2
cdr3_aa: CASSPSIAGGTDTQYF

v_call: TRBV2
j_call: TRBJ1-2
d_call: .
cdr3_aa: CASRDGKGGYGYTF

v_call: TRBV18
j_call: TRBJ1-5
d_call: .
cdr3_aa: CASSPQGTQPQHF

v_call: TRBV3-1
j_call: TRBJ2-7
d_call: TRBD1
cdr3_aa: CASSQDLGTGDEQYF

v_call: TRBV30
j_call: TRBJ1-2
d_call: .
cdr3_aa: CAWSVDYGYTF

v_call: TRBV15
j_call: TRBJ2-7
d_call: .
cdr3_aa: CATSRGGRKSSYEQYF

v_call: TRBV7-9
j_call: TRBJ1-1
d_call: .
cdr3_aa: CASSLALGRDTEAFF

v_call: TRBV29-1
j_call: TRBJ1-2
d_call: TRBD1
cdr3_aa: CSVVSLTGEYGYTF

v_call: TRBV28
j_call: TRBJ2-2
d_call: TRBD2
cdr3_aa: CASNSGGADTGELFF

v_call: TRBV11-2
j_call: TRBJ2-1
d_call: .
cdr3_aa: CASRPRLEGNEQFF

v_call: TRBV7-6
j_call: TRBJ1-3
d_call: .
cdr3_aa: CASSLYGQPETIYF

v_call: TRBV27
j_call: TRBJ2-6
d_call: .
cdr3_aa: CASSLRARGTGANVLTF

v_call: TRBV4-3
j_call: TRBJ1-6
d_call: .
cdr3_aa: CASSQGSGADSYNSPLHF

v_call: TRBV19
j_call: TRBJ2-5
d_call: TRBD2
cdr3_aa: CASSSRTSGAQETQYF

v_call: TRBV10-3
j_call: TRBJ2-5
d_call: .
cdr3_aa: CAISEFFGRGEAETQYF

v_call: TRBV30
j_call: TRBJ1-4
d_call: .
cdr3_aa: CAWSQTTGALNEKLFF